This paragraph covers one T cell receptor beta chain sequence. Only in-frame clones appear in the TCRdb table, and some are missing; sequencing was by immunoSEQ multiplex PCR. The table lists approximately 16,000 clones, 45% of them singletons. The data derive from a study of tumor-infiltrating lymphocytes in localized non-small cell lung cancer. The sequenced material came from lung tumor tissue. This receptor was identified in a human donor with non-small cell lung cancer.

The CDR3 reads CASSQRTGVWETQYF. The CDR3, as DNA: TGCGCCAGCAGCCAGCGGACAGGCGTATGGGAGACCCAGTACTTC. V usage is TRBV4-3 and J usage is TRBJ2-5, with 7 bases lining up with TRBD1. CDR1 LGHNA and CDR2 YSLEER come from the germline V gene. This CDR3 has 15 residues. The junction had 9 bases not matched to a gene; V was cut back by 3 bases and J by 5 bases.